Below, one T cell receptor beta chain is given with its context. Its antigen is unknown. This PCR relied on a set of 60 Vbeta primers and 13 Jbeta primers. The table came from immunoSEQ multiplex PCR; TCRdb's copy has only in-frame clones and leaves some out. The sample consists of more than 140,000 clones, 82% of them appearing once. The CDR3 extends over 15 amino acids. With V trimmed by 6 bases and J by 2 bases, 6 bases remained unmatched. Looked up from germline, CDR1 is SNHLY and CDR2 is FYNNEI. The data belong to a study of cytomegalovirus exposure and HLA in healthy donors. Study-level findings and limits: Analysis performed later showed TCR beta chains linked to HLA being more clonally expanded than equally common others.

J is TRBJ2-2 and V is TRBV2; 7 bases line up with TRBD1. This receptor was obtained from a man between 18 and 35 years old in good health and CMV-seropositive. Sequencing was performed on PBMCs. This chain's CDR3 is CASSPDRANTGELFF. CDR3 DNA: TGTGCCAGCAGCCCCGACAGGGCTAACACCGGGGAGCTGTTTTTT.